The present T cell receptor beta chain was sequenced within a study of shared clonotypes between healthy human individuals. Repertoires were generated with immunoSEQ multiplex PCR, while TCRdb's copy carries only in-frame clones and drops some. Of about 590,000 clones listed, around 95% are singletons. With respect to this clone: As yet, its antigen is unknown.

CDR1 SNHLY and CDR2 FYNNEI come from the germline V gene. Trimming removed 6 bases from V and 5 bases from J; junction bases left unmatched: 11. There are 15 residues in the CDR3. CD45RO-negative CD8 cells positively selected for CCR7 made up the naive population, which excluded terminally differentiated effector memory CD45RA+ cells. Overall study findings and caveats: Investigators expected sequencing depth to affect clonotype sharing among donors. What naive subsets generally showed was a larger estimated richness than memory subsets showed. Non-shared clonotypes displayed generation probabilities falling below those of clonotypes present in all four donors. In a handful of donors, around 5% of naive CD4 clonotypes appeared in common.

This TCR was sampled from a woman in her twenties or thirties in good health. Source material: naive CD8+ T cells sorted from blood. This chain uses TRBV2 with TRBJ2-7, with 9 positions matching TRBD1. In DNA form, the CDR3 reads TGTGCCAGCAGGGTCCCCGGGACAGGGTACAACGAGCAGTACTTC. Amino acids: CASRVPGTGYNEQYF.